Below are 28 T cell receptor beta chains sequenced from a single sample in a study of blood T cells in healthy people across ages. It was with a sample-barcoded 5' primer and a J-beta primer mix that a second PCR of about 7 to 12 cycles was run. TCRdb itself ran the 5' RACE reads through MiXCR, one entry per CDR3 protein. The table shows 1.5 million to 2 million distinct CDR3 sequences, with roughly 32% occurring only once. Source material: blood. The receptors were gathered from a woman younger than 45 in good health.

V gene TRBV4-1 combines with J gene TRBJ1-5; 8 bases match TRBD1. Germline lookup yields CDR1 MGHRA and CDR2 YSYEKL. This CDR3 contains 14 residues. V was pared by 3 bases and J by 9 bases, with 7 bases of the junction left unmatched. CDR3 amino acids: CASSQKDRVGPQHF. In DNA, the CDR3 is TGCGCCAGCAGCCAGAAGGACAGGGTAGGGCCCCAGCATTTT.

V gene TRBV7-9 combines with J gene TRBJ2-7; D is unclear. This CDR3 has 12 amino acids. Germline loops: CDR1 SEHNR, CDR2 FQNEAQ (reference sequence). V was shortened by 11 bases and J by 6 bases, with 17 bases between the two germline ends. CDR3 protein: CAGGLLGSEQYF. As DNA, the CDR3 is TGTGCCGGCGGCTTACTCGGGTCCGAGCAGTACTTC.

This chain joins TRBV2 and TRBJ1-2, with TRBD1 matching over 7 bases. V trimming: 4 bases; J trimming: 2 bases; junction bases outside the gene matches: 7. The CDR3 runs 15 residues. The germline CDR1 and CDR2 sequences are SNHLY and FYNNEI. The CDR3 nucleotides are TGTGCCAGCAGTGTAAGGACAGGCAAGAACTATGGCTACACCTTC. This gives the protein CASSVRTGKNYGYTF.

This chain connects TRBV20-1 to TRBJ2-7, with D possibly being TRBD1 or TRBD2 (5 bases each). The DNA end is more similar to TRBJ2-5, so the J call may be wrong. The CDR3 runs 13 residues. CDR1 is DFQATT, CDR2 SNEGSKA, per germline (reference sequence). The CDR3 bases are TGCAGTGCTAGAGATCGCGTTGGGGGGACCCAGTACTTC. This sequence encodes CSARDRVGGTQYF.

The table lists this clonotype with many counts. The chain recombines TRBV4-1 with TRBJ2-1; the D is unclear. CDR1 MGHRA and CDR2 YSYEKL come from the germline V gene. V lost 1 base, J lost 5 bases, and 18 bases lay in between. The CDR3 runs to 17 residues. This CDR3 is CASSQGMVRTVDNEQFF. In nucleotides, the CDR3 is TGCGCCAGCAGCCAAGGAATGGTTAGGACGGTTGACAATGAGCAGTTCTTC.

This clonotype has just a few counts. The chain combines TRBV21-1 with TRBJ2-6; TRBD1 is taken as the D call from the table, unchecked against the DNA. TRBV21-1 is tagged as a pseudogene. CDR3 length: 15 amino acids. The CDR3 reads CASSRPGDGANVLTF. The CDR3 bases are TGTGCCAGCAGCCGACCAGGGGACGGGGCCAACGTCCTGACTTTC.

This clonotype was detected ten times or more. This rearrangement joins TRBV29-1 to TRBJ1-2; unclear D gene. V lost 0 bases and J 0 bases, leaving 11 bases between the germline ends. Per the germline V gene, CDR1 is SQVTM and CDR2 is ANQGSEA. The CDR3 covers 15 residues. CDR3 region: CSVEDDGPANYGYTF. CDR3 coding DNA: TGCAGCGTTGAAGACGATGGGCCAGCTAACTATGGCTACACCTTC.

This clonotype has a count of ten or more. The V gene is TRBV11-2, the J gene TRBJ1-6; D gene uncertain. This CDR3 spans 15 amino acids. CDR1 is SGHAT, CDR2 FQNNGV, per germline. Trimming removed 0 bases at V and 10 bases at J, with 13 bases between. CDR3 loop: CASSLEPGSQSPLHF. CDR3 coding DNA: TGTGCCAGCAGCTTAGAACCGGGATCCCAGTCACCCCTCCACTTT. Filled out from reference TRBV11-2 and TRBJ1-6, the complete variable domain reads EAGVAQSPRYKIIEKRQSVAFWCNPISGHATLYWYQQILGQGPKLLIQFQNNGVVDDSQLPKDRFSAERLKGVDSTLKIQPAKLEDSAVYLCASSLEPGSQSPLHFGNGTRLTVT.

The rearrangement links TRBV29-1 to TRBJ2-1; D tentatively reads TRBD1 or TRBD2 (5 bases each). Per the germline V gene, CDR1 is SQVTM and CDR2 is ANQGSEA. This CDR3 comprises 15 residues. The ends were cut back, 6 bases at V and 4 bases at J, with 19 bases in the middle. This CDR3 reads CSVPRQRDPYNEQFF. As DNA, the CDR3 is TGCAGCGTGCCCCGACAGAGGGATCCTTACAATGAGCAGTTCTTC.

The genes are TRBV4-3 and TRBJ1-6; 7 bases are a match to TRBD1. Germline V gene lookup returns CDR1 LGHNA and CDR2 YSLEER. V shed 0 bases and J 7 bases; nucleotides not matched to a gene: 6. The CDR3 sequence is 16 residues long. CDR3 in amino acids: CASSQEVGQPNSPLHF. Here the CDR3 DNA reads TGCGCCAGCAGCCAAGAAGTGGGACAGCCAAATTCACCCCTCCACTTT.

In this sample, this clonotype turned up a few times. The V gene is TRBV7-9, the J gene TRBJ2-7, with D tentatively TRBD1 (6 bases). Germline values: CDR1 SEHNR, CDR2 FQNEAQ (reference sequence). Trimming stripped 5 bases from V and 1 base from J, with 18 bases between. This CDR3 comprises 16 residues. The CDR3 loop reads CASSGRGGGGSYEQYF. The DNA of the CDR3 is TGTGCCAGCAGCGGCCGAGGGGGTGGCGGATCCTACGAGCAGTACTTC.

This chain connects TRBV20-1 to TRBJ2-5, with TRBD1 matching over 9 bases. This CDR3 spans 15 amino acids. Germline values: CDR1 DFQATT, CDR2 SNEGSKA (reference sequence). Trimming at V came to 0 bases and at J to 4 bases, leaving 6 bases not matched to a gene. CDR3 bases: TGCAGTGCTAGAGATCGGACAGGGGCCAGAGAGACCCAGTACTTC. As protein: CSARDRTGARETQYF.

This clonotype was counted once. Here the CDR3 reads CASSLRVSDEQYF. In DNA form, the CDR3 reads TGTGCCAGCAGCCTTAGGGTATCAGACGAGCAGTACTTC. The chain recombines TRBV9 with TRBJ2-7; the D is unclear. V dropped 4 bases and J dropped 5 bases, with 13 bases sitting between them. Germline-derived CDR1 and CDR2 are SGDLS and YYNGEE. The CDR3 has 13 amino acids. The full variable domain, rest sourced from reference TRBV9 and TRBJ2-7, is DSGVTQTPKHLITATGQRVTLRCSPRSGDLSVYWYQQSLDQGLQFLIQYYNGEERAKGNILERFSAQQFPDLHSELNLSSLELGDSALYFCASSLRVSDEQYFGPGTRLTVT.

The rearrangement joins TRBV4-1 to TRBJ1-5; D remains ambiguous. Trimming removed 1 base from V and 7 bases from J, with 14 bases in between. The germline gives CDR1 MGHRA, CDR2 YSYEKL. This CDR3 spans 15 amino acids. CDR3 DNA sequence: TGCGCCAGCAGCCAAGGACGGAGCAGTGAACAGCCCCAGCATTTT. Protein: CASSQGRSSEQPQHF.

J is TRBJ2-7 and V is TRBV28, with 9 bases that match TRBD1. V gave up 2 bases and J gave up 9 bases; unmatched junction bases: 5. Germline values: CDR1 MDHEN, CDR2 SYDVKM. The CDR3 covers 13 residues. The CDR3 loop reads CASSLTGQGRQYF. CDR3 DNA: TGTGCCAGCAGTTTAACCGGACAGGGGAGGCAGTACTTC.

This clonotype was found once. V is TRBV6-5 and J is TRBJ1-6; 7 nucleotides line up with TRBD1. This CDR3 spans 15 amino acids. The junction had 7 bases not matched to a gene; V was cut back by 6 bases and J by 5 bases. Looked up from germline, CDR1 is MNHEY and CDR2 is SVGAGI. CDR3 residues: CASSPGGGNNSPLHF. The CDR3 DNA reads TGTGCCAGCAGCCCAGGGGGAGGAAATAATTCACCCCTCCACTTT.

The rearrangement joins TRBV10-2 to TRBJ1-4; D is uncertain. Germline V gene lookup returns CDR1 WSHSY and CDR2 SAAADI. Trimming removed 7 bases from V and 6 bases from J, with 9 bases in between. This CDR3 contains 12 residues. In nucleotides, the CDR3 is TGCGCCAGCAAGGAGGGCGATGAAAAACTGTTTTTT. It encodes CASKEGDEKLFF.

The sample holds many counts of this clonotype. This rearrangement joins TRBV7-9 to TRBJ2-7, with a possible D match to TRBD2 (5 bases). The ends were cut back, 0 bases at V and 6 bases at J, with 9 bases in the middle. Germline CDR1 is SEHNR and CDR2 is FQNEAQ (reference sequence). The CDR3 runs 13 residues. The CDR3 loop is CASSLASAAEQYF. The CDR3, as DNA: TGTGCCAGCAGCTTAGCCTCAGCGGCCGAGCAGTACTTC.

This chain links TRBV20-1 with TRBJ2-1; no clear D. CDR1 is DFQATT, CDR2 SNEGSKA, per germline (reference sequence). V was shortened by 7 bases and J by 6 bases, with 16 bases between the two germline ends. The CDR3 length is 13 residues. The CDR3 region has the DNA TGCAGTGTTCTTTGGGGTTCGGGCAATGAGCAGTTCTTC. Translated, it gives CSVLWGSGNEQFF.

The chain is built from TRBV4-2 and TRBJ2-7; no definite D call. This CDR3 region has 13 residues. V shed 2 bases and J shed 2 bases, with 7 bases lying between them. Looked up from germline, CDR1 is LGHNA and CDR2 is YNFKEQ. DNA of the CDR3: TGTGCCAGCAGCCAAAACACCCCCTACGAGCAGTACTTC. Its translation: CASSQNTPYEQYF.

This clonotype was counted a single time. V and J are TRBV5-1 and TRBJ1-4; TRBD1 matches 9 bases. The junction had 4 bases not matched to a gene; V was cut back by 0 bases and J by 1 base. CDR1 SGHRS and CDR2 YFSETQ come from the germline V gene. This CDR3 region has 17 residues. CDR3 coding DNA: TGCGCCAGCAGCTTGGGGGACAGGGTCGTAACTAATGAAAAACTGTTTTTT. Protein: CASSLGDRVVTNEKLFF.

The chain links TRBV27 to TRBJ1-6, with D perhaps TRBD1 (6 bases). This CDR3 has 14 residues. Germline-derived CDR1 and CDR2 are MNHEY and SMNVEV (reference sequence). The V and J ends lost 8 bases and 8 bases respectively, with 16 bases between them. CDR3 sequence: CASGWDINYSPLHF. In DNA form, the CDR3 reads TGTGCCAGCGGGTGGGACATTAACTATTCACCCCTCCACTTT.

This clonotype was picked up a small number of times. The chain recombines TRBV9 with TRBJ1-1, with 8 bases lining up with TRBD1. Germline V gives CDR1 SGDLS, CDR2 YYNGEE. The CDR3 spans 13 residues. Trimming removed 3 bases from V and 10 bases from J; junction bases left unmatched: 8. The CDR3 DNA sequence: TGTGCCAGCAGCGGGACAGGGCGGTCGAGAGCTTTCTTT. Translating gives CASSGTGRSRAFF.

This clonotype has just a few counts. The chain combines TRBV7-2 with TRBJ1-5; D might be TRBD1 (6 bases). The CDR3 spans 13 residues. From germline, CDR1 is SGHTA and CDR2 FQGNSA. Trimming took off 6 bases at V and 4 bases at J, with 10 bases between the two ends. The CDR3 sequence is CASREDSNQPQHF. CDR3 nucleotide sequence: TGTGCCAGCAGGGAGGACAGTAATCAGCCCCAGCATTTT.

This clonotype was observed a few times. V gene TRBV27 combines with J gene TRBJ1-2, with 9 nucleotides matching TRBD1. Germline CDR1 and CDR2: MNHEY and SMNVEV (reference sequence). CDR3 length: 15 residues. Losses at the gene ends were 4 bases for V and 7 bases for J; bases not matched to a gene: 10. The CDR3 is CASSWGTGTTAGYTF. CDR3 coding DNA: TGTGCCAGCAGTTGGGGGACAGGGACAACTGCTGGCTACACCTTC.

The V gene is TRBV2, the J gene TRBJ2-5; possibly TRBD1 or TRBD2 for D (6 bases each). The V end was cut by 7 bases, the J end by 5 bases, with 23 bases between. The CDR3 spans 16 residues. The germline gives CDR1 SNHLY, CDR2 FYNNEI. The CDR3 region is CASTILRSGAGETQYF. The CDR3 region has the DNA TGTGCCAGCACCATCCTTCGGTCGGGGGCTGGGGAGACCCAGTACTTC.

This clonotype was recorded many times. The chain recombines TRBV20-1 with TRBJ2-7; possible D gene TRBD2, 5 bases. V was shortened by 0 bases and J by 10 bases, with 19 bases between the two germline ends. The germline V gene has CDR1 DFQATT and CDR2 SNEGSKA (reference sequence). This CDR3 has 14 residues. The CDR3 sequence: CSARDLILGLTQYF. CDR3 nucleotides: TGCAGTGCTAGAGATCTGATACTAGGATTAACCCAGTACTTC.

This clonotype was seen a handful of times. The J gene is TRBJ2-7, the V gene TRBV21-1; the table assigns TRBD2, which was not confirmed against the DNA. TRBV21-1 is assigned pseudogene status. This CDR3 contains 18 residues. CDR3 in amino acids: CASSNKLSRQPYTYEQYF. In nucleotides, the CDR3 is TGTGCCAGCAGCAATAAACTATCGCGACAGCCCTATACCTACGAGCAGTACTTC.